What follows is one T cell receptor beta chain and its context. Original analysis: Estimation of nucleated cell counts was performed using reference gene primer amplification. TCRdb's copy holds only in-frame clones and misses some; the assay was immunoSEQ multiplex PCR. V and J calls and clone size are as listed in that table; D and trimming were resolved from the DNA. This sample has 17,000 or so clones, with about 81% found just once. The germline gives CDR1 ENHRY, CDR2 SYGVKD. This CDR3 has 12 residues. V lost 8 bases and J lost 3; bases outside the gene matches: 1. These data belong to a study of blood T cell repertoires in COVID-19. The wider study: The United States, Italy and Spain supplied acute and convalescent COVID-19 samples. PBMCs, B-cell-depleted T cells, or T cells were the source of the cDNA or gDNA that made up the material.

The clonotype comes from a man aged 35 to 55 with active or convalescent COVID-19. The material sequenced was peripheral blood. The chain is built from TRBV10-3 and TRBJ1-3; 7 bases agree with TRBD1. CDR3 region: CAIQGDGNTIYF. The DNA for the CDR3 is TGTGCCATCCAGGGGGATGGAAACACCATATATTTT.